This T cell receptor beta chain was recovered during a study of blood T cell repertoires in COVID-19. Germline lookup yields CDR1 LGHDT and CDR2 YNNKEL (reference sequence). The germline V and J ends were trimmed by 0 bases and 6 bases, with 16 bases remaining between them. This CDR3 region has 16 residues. The repertoire was sequenced with immunoSEQ multiplex PCR; TCRdb's copy has only in-frame clones and lacks some. Of about 170,000 clones in the sample, around 80% were seen once. The rearrangement uses TRBV3-1 (or the pseudogene TRBV3-2) and TRBJ2-3, with D unclear. The sequencing input was peripheral blood. The receptor's source is an elderly woman with acute or convalescent COVID-19. CDR3 loop: CASSQDFNYPSDTQYF. The CDR3 DNA follows: TGTGCCAGCAGCCAAGATTTCAACTACCCCTCCGATACGCAGTATTTT.